The sequence of this T cell receptor (beta chain) was determined in a study of response to subunit inactivated influenza vaccine. Findings and limits, study-wide: There was a suggestion from the authors that each seasonal influenza vaccination recruits few new T cells.

This clonotype was seen more than once but under ten times. Antigen unknown. TCRdb redid the calling of the RT-PCR reads with MiXCR, one entry per CDR3 protein. This sample yields 150,000 or so distinct CDR3 sequences, of which 11% are seen a single time; under 15% belongs to the top ten. The ends were cut back, 3 bases at V and 5 bases at J, with 5 bases in the middle. The CDR3 consists of 12 residues. Germline V lookup: CDR1 SGHTA, CDR2 FQGNSA. The TCR comes from a man aged 45-60 years who received an inactivated influenza vaccine. The sample consisted of non-naive T cells sorted from PBMCs, taken 35 to 45 days after vaccination. This rearrangement joins TRBV7-2 to TRBJ1-5; the D is unclear. CDR3 sequence: CASSFRDQPQHF. The CDR3 DNA follows: TGTGCCAGCAGCTTCCGGGATCAGCCCCAGCATTTT.